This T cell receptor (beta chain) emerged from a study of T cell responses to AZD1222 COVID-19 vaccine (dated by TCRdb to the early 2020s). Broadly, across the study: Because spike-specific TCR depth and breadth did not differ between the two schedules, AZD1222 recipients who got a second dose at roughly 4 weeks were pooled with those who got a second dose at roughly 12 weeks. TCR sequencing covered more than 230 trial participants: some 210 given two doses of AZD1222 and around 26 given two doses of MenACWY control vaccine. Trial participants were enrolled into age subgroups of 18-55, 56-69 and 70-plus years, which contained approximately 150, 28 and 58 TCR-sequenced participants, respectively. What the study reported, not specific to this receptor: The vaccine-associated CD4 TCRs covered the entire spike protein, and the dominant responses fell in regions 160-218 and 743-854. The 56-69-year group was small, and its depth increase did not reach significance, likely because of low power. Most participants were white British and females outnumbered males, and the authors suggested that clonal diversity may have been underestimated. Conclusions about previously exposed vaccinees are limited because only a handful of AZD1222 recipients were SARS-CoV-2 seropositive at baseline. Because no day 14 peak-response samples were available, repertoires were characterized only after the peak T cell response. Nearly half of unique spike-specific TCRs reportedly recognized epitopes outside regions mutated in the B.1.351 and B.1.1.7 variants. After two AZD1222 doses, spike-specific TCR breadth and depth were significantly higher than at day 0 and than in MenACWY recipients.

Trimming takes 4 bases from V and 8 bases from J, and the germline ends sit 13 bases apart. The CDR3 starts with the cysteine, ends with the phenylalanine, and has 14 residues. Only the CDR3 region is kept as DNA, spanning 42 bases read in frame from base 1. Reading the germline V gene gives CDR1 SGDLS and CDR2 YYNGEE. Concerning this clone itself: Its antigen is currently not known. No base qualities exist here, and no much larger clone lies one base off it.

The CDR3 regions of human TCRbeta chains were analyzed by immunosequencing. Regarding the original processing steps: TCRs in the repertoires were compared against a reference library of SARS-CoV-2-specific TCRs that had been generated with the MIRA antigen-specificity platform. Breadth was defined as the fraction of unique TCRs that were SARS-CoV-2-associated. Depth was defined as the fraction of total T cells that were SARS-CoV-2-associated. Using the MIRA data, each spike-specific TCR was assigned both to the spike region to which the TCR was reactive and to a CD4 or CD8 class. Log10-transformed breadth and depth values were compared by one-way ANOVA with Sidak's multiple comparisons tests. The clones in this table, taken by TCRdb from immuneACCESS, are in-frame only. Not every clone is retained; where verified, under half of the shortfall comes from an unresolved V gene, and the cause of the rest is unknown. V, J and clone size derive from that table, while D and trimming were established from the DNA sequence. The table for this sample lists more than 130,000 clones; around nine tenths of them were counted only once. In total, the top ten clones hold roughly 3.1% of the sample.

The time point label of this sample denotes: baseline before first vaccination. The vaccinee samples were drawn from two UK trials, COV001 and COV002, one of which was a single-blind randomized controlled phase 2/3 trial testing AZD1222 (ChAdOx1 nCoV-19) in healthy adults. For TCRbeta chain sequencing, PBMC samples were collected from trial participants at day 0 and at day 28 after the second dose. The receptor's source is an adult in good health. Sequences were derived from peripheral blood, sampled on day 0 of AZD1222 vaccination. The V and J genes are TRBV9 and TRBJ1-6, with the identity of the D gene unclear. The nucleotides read TGTGCCAGCAGCCAACAGCCTTCGGATTCACCCCTCCACTTT. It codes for CASSQQPSDSPLHF.